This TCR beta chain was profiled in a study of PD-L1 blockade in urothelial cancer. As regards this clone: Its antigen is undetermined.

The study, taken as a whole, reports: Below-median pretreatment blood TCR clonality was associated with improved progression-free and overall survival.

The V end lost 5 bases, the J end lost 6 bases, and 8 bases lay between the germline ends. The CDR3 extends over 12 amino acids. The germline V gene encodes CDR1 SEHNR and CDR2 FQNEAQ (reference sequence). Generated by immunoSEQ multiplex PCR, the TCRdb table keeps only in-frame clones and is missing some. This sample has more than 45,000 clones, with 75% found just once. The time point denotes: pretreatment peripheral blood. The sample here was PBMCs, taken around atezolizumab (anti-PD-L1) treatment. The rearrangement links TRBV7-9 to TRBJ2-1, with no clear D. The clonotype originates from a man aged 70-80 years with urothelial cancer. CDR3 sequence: CASSQIRNEQFF. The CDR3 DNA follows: TGTGCCAGCAGCCAGATTCGCAATGAGCAGTTCTTC.